These T cell receptor beta chains were read from a single sample in a study of cytomegalovirus exposure and HLA in healthy donors. The method was immunoSEQ multiplex PCR; TCRdb's version includes in-frame clones alone and lacks a portion of them. The repertoire holds over 150,000 clones, just over 75% seen once, with roughly 1.4% in the top ten. Sequencing used PBMCs. The receptors stem from a woman aged 25-40 years in good health and CMV-seropositive. The CDR3 runs from the conserved cysteine through the conserved F or W. Fields, in order: J gene, clone size, D gene, V gene, CDR3 DNA, CDR3 protein. The D gene is left open where the match is weak. Clone size, where shown, is once, few, many, or a class for clones that have expanded.

J: TRBJ2-3
size: NA
D: NA
V: TRBV7-9
DNA: TGTGCCAGCAGCGCCGGCCTAGCTTCAGATACGCAGTATTTT
CDR3: CASSAGLASDTQYF

J: TRBJ2-7
size: NA
D: NA
V: TRBV28
DNA: TGTGCCAGCAGTTTACCCAGTGAAGGACATCCCTACGAGCAGTACTTC
CDR3: CASSLPSEGHPYEQYF

J: TRBJ1-1
size: few
D: NA
V: TRBV25-1
DNA: TGTGCCAGCACCCGAATGGAAGGGGCGAACACTGAAGCTTTCTTT
CDR3: CASTRMEGANTEAFF

J: TRBJ2-2
size: NA
D: TRBD2
V: TRBV6-6
DNA: TGTGCCAGCAGCTCTCGGGAGGGTCGAGCCGGGGAGCTGTTTTTT
CDR3: CASSSREGRAGELFF

J: TRBJ2-7
size: NA
D: TRBD1
V: TRBV29-1
DNA: TGCAGCGCGTATCATCCCTCGGGACAGACCTACGAGCAGTACTTC
CDR3: CSAYHPSGQTYEQYF

J: TRBJ2-5
size: few
D: TRBD2
V: TRBV4-1
DNA: TGCGCCAGCAGTGTACCGGGGGGGAGTCCCCAGTACTTC
CDR3: CASSVPGGSPQYF

J: TRBJ2-5
size: NA
D: TRBD2
V: TRBV6-6
DNA: TGTGCCAACGATACTAGCGGGAGAGAGACCCAGTACTTC
CDR3: CANDTSGRETQYF

J: TRBJ1-5
size: NA
D: TRBD1
V: TRBV4-3
DNA: TGCGCCAGCAGCCAAGTGAACAGGGGCGGGCAGCCCCAGCATTTT
CDR3: CASSQVNRGGQPQHF

J: TRBJ2-3
size: once
D: NA
V: TRBV7-2
DNA: TGTGCCAGCAGCTTATACACAGATACGCAGTATTTT
CDR3: CASSLYTDTQYF

J: TRBJ2-7
size: NA
D: NA
V: TRBV18
DNA: TGTGCCAGCTCACGAGCTAGCAGCTACGAGCAGTACTTC
CDR3: CASSRASSYEQYF

J: TRBJ2-3
size: NA
D: NA
V: TRBV11-2
DNA: TGTGCCAGCAGCTTGGGCGGGGGCACAGATACGCAGTATTTT
CDR3: CASSLGGGTDTQYF

J: TRBJ2-2
size: NA
D: NA
V: TRBV11-3
DNA: TGTGCCGGACAGACGGCGGATGGCGGGGAGCTGTTTTTT
CDR3: CAGQTADGGELFF

J: TRBJ1-3
size: once
D: NA
V: TRBV30
DNA: TGTGCCTGGCTCCGGGACTCTGGAAACACCATATATTTT
CDR3: CAWLRDSGNTIYF

J: TRBJ2-7
size: NA
D: NA
V: TRBV7-3
DNA: TGTGCCAGCAGCTTACAAAGTTCCCAGGCCTACGAGCAGTACTTC
CDR3: CASSLQSSQAYEQYF

J: TRBJ1-5
size: NA
D: NA
V: TRBV7-8
DNA: TGTGCCAGCAGCCCATTGGGGGGTAGGAGCAATCAGCCCCAGCATTTT
CDR3: CASSPLGGRSNQPQHF

J: TRBJ2-3
size: NA
D: NA
V: TRBV5-1
DNA: TGCGCCAGCAGCATTCTCCGGGACTTCGGCACAGATACGCAGTATTTT
CDR3: CASSILRDFGTDTQYF

J: TRBJ2-7
size: NA
D: TRBD2
V: TRBV5-4
DNA: TGTGCCAGCAGCCCGGGACTAGCGGGTTTCTACGAGCAGTACTTC
CDR3: CASSPGLAGFYEQYF

J: TRBJ2-7
size: NA
D: NA
V: TRBV6-5
DNA: TGTGCCAGCAGTTACGGGGGCAGCGAGCAGTACTTC
CDR3: CASSYGGSEQYF

J: TRBJ2-1
size: NA
D: NA
V: TRBV5-1
DNA: TGCGCCAGCAGCTTGAACGTCGGGTACAATGAGCAGTTCTTC
CDR3: CASSLNVGYNEQFF

J: TRBJ1-1
size: NA
D: NA
V: TRBV9
DNA: TGTGCCAGCAGCGTTGCAGGGGAATTTACTGAAGCTTTCTTT
CDR3: CASSVAGEFTEAFF

J: TRBJ2-7
size: NA
D: TRBD2
V: TRBV30
DNA: TGTGCCTGGATGCAGAAGGGACTAGCGGGGAGCAGGGAGCAGTACTTC
CDR3: CAWMQKGLAGSREQYF

J: TRBJ1-1
size: few
D: NA
V: TRBV4-2
DNA: TGTGCCAGCAGCCAAGATTCCCCGGGGTGGACTGAAGCTTTCTTT
CDR3: CASSQDSPGWTEAFF